This T cell receptor beta chain was obtained from a study of T cell clonotyping in hematopoietic cell transplantation. TCRdb's copy holds only in-frame clones and misses some; the assay was immunoSEQ multiplex PCR. The table includes about 41,000 clones, about 85% detected once. Described time point: recipient sample about 28 days before transplant, after cytoreduction. CDR3 length equals 14 residues. Between the trimmed V and J ends, which lost 6 bases and 4 bases, there was a span of 13 bases. Germline V gene lookup returns CDR1 MDHEN and CDR2 SYDVKM. This receptor was identified in a man in his sixties with acute myeloid leukemia. Some clones in this sample may be carry-over from other donors' samples. Sequencing used peripheral blood mononuclear cells, obtained before stem cell transplant. The chain combines TRBV28 with TRBJ2-1; D is ambiguous. For the CDR3, the DNA is TGTGCCAGCAGCACAGTGGGCGGATACAATGAGCAGTTCTTC. Its translation: CASSTVGGYNEQFF.